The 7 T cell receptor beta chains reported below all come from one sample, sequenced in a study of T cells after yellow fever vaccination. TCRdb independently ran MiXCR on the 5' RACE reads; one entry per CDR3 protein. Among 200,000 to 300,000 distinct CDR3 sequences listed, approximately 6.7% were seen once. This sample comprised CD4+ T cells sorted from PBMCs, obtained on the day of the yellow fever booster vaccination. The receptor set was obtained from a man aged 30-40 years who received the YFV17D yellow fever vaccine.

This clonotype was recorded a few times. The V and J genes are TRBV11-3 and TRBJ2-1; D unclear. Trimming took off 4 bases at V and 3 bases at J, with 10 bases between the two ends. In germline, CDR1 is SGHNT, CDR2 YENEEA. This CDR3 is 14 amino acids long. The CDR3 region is CASSSPTNYNEQFF. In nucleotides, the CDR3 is TGTGCCAGCAGCTCCCCAACGAACTACAATGAGCAGTTCTTC.

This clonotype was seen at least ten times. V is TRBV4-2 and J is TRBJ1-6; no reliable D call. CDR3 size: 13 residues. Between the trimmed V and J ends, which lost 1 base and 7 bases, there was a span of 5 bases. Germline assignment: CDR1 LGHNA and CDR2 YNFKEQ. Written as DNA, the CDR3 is TGTGCCAGCAGCCAAGCCTCGAATTCACCCCTCCACTTT. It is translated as CASSQASNSPLHF.

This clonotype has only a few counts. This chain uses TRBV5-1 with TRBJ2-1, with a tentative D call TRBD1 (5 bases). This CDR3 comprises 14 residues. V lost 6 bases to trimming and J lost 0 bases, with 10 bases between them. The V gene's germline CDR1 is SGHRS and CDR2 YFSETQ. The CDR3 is CASKGLSSYNEQFF. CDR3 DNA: TGCGCCAGCAAGGGGTTGAGCTCCTACAATGAGCAGTTCTTC.

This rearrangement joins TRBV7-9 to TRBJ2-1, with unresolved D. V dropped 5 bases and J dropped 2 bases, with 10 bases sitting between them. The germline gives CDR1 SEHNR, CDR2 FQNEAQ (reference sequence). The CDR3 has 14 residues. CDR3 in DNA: TGTGCCAGCAGCGAAGAGAGTACCTACAATGAGCAGTTCTTC. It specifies CASSEESTYNEQFF.

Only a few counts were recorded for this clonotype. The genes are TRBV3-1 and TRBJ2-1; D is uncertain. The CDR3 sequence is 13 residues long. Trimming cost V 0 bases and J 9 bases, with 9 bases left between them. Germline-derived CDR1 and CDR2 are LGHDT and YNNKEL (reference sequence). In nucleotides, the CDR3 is TGTGCCAGCAGCCAAGATCAGGTAATTGAGCAGTTCTTC. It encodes CASSQDQVIEQFF.

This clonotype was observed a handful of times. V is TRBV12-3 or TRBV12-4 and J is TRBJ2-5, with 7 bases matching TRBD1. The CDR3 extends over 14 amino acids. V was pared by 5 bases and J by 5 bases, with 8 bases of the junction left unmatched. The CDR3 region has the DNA TGTGCCAGCAGTCCGGGACAGAACGGCGAGACCCAGTACTTC. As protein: CASSPGQNGETQYF.

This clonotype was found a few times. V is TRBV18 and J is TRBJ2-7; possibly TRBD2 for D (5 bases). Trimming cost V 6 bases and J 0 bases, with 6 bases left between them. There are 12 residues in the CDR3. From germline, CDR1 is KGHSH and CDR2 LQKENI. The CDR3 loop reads CASSTTSYEQYF. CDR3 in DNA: TGTGCCAGCTCGACTACCTCCTACGAGCAGTACTTC.